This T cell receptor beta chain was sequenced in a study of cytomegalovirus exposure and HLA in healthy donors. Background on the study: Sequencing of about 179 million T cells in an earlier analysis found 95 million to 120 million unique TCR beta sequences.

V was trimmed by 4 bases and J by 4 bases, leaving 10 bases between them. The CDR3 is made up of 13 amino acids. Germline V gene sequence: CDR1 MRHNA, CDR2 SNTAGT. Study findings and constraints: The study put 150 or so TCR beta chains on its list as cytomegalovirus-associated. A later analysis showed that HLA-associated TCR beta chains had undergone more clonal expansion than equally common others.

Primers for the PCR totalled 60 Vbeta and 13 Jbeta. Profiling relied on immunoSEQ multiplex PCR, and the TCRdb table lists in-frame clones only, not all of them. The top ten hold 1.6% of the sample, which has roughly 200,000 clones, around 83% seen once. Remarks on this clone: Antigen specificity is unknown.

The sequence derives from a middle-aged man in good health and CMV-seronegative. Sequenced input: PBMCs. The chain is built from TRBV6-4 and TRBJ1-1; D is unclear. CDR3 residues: CASSAGEGTEAFF. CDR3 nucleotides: TGTGCCAGCAGTGCGGGCGAGGGCACTGAAGCTTTCTTT.